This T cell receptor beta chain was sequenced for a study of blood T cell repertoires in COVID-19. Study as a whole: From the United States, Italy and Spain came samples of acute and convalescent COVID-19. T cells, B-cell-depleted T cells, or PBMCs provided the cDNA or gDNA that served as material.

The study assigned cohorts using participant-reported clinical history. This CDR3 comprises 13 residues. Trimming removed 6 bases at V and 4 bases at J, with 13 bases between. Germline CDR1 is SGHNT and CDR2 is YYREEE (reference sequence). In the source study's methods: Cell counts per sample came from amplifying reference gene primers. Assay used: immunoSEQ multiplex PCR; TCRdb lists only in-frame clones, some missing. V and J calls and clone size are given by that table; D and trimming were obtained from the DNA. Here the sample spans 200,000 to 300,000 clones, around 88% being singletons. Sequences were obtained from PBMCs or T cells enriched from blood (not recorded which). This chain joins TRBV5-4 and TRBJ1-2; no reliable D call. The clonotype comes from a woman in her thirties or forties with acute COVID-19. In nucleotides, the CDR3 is TGTGCCAGCACCGCAGACGGACTCTATGGCTACACCTTC. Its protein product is CASTADGLYGYTF.